The entry that follows covers one T cell receptor beta chain sequence. The source of the sample is a study of blood T cell repertoires in COVID-19. The repertoire was sequenced with immunoSEQ multiplex PCR; TCRdb's copy has only in-frame clones and lacks some. The sample contains about 290,000 clones, 75% to 90% of which appear only once. The clonotype comes from a middle-aged woman who had recovered from COVID-19. Sequencing was performed on PBMCs or T cells enriched from blood (not recorded which).

CDR3 bases: TGTGCCAGCACCAGGACTAGCGGGATTCGGGAGACCCAGTACTTC. Translating gives CASTRTSGIRETQYF. V usage is TRBV19 and J usage is TRBJ2-5; TRBD2 matches at 12 bases. This CDR3 comprises 15 residues. Germline CDR1 and CDR2: LNHDA and SQIVND (reference sequence). The J segment lost 5 bases and the V segment lost 9 bases, leaving 10 bases of the junction unmatched.